This T cell receptor beta chain was sequenced in a study of T-cell memory formation after mild COVID-19. Study summary: TCR clusters mostly belonged to single donors. Broader study findings: Pre-infection memory showed some responding clones, and this suggested that cross-reactive memory joined. CD4+ contracting clones lay mainly in CM and EM, CD8+ ones in EMRA.

The length of the CDR3 is 13 residues. The germline gives CDR1 SGHRS, CDR2 YFSETQ. V lost 4 bases to trimming and J lost 2 bases, with 10 bases between them. Comment on this clonotype: Its target is unknown.

A 5'RACE reaction primed in the constant segment made cDNA libraries of TCR alpha and TCR beta, and these carried sample barcodes and UMIs. TCRdb independently ran MiXCR on the 5' RACE reads; one entry per CDR3 protein. The data show 160,000 or so distinct CDR3 sequences, roughly 31% seen once. The TCR was taken from an adult woman who had mild COVID-19 (a few samples of this study predate the infection). Cell type and time point are not known. The V call is TRBV5-1, the J call TRBJ2-7; weak D call: TRBD1 (5 bases). Sequenced material: PBMCs or a T cell subset sorted from them (not recorded which). CDR3 region: CASSHQGTYEQYF. Written as DNA, the CDR3 is TGCGCCAGCAGCCATCAGGGTACCTACGAGCAGTACTTC.